Shown below are 13 T cell receptor beta chains from a single sample sequenced in a study of T cells in Graves' hyperthyroidism and ophthalmopathy. Using RNA transcripts as the source, TCR beta CDR3 regions were amplified. TCR CDR3 regions were first amplified by RT-PCR with HTBI primers. TCRdb recomputed calls from the multiplex PCR reads with MiXCR, one row per CDR3 protein. The table records hundreds of thousands of distinct CDR3 sequences, more than 15% of them present only once. Sequenced material: blood. The receptors originated from a woman aged 55-69 years with Graves' ophthalmopathy.

This clonotype came up many times. The V and J genes are TRBV28 and TRBJ2-7; D not resolved. Trimming pared 1 base from V and 0 bases from J, leaving 7 bases between. The germline CDR1 and CDR2 sequences are MDHEN and SYDVKM. The CDR3 is 14 amino acids. DNA for the CDR3: TGTGCCAGCAGTTTATACAGAAACTCCTACGAGCAGTACTTC. This translates into CASSLYRNSYEQYF.

This chain's CDR3 is CASSDRFNSPLHF. The DNA of the CDR3 is TGTGCCAGCAGCGACAGATTTAATTCACCCCTCCACTTT. V gene TRBV12-3 or TRBV12-4 combines with J gene TRBJ1-6; D is possibly TRBD1 (5 bases). Trimming took off 6 bases at V and 6 bases at J, with 9 bases between the two ends. The CDR3 loop spans 13 amino acids.

This clonotype appeared many times. This chain joins TRBV10-3 and TRBJ2-7; the D call may be TRBD1 or TRBD2 (5 bases each). Germline V lookup: CDR1 ENHRY, CDR2 SYGVKD. V was pared by 10 bases and J by 0 bases, with 13 bases between. The CDR3 contains 13 residues. CDR3 DNA sequence: TGTGCCAGCGCAGGGACCCACTCCTACGAGCAGTACTTC. This sequence encodes CASAGTHSYEQYF.

There are many counts of this clonotype. The rearrangement uses TRBV6-1 and TRBJ1-5; the D is unclear. From germline, CDR1 is MNHNS and CDR2 SASEGT. The CDR3 is 14 amino acids. Trimming stripped 5 bases from V and 3 bases from J, with 11 bases between. The CDR3 here is CASSRRPYNQPQHF. Written as DNA, the CDR3 is TGTGCCAGCAGTAGGCGACCCTACAATCAGCCCCAGCATTTT.

There are many counts of this clonotype. CDR3 sequence: CASSLAGAGSTDTQYF. The CDR3, as DNA: TGTGCCAGCAGTTTAGCGGGAGCGGGGAGCACAGATACGCAGTATTTT. This chain joins TRBV12-3 or TRBV12-4 and TRBJ2-3; TRBD2 matches at 7 bases. This CDR3 spans 16 amino acids. Losses at the gene ends were 0 bases for V and 0 bases for J; bases not matched to a gene: 3.

CDR3 DNA sequence: TGTGCCAGCAGTTACGGGCTGAACACTGAAGCTTTCTTT. This encodes CASSYGLNTEAFF. This chain connects TRBV18 to TRBJ1-1; D gene uncertain. This CDR3 is 13 amino acids long. V was shortened by 8 bases and J by 0 bases, with 10 bases between the two germline ends. Germline CDR1 KGHSH, CDR2 LQKENI. Complete variable domain (other parts from reference TRBV18 and TRBJ1-1): NAGVMQNPRHLVRRRGQEARLRCSPMKGHSHVYWYRQLPEEGLKFMVYLQKENIIDESGMPKERFSAEFPKEGPSILRIQQVVRGDSAAYFCASSYGLNTEAFFGQGTRLTVV.

The sample holds many counts of this clonotype. DNA for the CDR3: TGTGCCAGCAGTTTAGGTAGAGCCAGCCCTTTTGATGAGCAGTTCTTC. Protein: CASSLGRASPFDEQFF. The gene calls are TRBV28 and TRBJ2-1, with D uncertain. CDR1 MDHEN and CDR2 SYDVKM come from the germline V gene. Trimming removed 2 bases from V and 8 bases from J, with 19 bases in between. The CDR3 has 16 residues.

This clonotype has more than one count but fewer than ten. V gene TRBV18 combines with J gene TRBJ2-3, with no clear D. Germline V gives CDR1 KGHSH, CDR2 LQKENI. This CDR3 region has 14 residues. V was shortened by 3 bases and J by 4 bases, with 11 bases between the two germline ends. CDR3 DNA: TGTGCCAGCTCACCCACCCTCTTTGCAGATACGCAGTATTTT. Protein product: CASSPTLFADTQYF.

CDR3 nucleotide sequence: TGTGCCACCAGTGATTTGGCGGGAGGCAACAACAATGAGCAGTTCTTC. Its protein product is CATSDLAGGNNNEQFF. The chain links TRBV24-1 to TRBJ2-1; 8 bases line up with TRBD2. Germline V CDR1 and CDR2: KGHDR, SFDVKD. This CDR3 is built from 16 residues. The trim removed 0 bases at V and 5 bases at J, leaving 5 bases unmatched.

J is TRBJ1-5 and V is TRBV19; TRBD1 might be the D (6 bases). This CDR3 region has 14 residues. V was shortened by 7 bases and J by 7 bases, with 17 bases between the two germline ends. In germline, CDR1 is LNHDA, CDR2 SQIVND (reference sequence). The CDR3 reads CASNRPGQRQPQHF. The DNA for the CDR3 is TGTGCCAGTAACCGACCGGGACAAAGACAGCCCCAGCATTTT.

This clonotype showed up just once. The genes are TRBV11-1 and TRBJ2-2; 10 bases align to TRBD2. Germline V gene lookup returns CDR1 SGHAT and CDR2 FQDESV (reference sequence). The CDR3 runs 17 residues. Trimming cost V 5 bases and J 3 bases; bases outside gene matches: 9. CDR3 protein: CASSLPLAGEDTGELFF. The DNA for the CDR3 is TGTGCCAGCAGCCTCCCCCTAGCGGGAGAGGACACCGGGGAGCTGTTTTTT.

At least ten counts were recorded for this clonotype. The gene calls are TRBV13 and TRBJ2-1, with 10 bases lining up with TRBD1. CDR3 length equals 14 residues. The germline gives CDR1 PRHDT, CDR2 FYEKMQ (reference sequence). Trimming took 5 bases from V and 8 from J; bases not matched to a gene: 6. CDR3 in amino acids: CASSGQGGLDEQFF. CDR3 sequence (DNA): TGTGCCAGCAGCGGACAGGGGGGGCTCGATGAGCAGTTCTTC.

The chain employs TRBV9 and TRBJ2-5; D gene uncertain. The CDR3 runs to 13 residues. Germline V gives CDR1 SGDLS, CDR2 YYNGEE. With 0 bases removed from V and 4 bases from J, the gap between germline ends came to 7 bases. CDR3 bases: TGTGCCAGCAGCGTAGATGGCAGAGAGACCCAGTACTTC. Its translation: CASSVDGRETQYF.